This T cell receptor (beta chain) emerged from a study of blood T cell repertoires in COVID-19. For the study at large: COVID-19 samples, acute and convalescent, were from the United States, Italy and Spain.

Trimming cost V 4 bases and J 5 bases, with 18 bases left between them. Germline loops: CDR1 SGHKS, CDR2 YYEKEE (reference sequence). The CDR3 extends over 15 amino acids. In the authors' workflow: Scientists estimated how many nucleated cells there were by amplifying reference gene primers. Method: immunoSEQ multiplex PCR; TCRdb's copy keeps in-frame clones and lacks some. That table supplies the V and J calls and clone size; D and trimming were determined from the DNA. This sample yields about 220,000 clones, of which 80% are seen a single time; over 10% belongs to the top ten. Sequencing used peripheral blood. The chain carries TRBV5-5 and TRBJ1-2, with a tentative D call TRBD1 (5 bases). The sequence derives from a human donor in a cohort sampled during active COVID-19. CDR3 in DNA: TGTGCCAGCAGCCTCAAAGTCCAGGGAGGGTATGGCTACACCTTC. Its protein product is CASSLKVQGGYGYTF.